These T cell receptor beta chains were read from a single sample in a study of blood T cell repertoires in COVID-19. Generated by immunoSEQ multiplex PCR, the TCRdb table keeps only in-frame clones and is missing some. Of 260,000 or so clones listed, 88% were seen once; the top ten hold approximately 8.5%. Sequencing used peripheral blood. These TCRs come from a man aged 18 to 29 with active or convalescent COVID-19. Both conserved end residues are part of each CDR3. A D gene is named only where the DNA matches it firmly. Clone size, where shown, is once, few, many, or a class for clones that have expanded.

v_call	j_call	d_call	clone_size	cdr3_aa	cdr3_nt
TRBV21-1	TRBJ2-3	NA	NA	CASNQDRGPGDTQYF	TGTGCCAGCAACCAGGACAGGGGGCCGGGAGATACGCAGTATTTT
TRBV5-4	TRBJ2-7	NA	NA	CASSPNVASYEQYF	TGTGCCAGCAGCCCTAACGTTGCGTCCTACGAGCAGTACTTC
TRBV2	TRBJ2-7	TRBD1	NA	CASSDDRGISYEQYF	TGTGCCAGCAGTGACGACAGGGGGATTTCCTACGAGCAGTACTTC
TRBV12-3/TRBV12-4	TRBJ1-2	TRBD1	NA	CASSFDRAYGYTF	TGTGCCAGCAGTTTCGACAGGGCCTATGGCTACACCTTC
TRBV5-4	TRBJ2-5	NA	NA	CASSKRDSKETQYF	TGTGCCAGCAGCAAAAGAGATAGCAAAGAGACCCAGTACTTC
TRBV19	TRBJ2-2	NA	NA	CASIGGRGFGELFF	TGTGCCAGTATTGGCGGCAGGGGCTTTGGGGAGCTGTTTTTT
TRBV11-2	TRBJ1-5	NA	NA	CASSLARGQPQHF	TGTGCCAGCAGCTTAGCGCGGGGGCAGCCCCAGCATTTT
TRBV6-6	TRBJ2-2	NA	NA	CASSYSRGTGELFF	TGTGCCAGCAGTTACTCTAGGGGAACCGGGGAGCTGTTTTTT
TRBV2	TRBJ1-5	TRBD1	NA	CASSEEYRGGQPQHF	TGTGCCAGCAGTGAAGAATACAGGGGTGGCCAGCCCCAGCATTTT
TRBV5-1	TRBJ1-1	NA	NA	CASSTYGDTEAFF	TGCGCCAGCAGCACGTACGGGGACACTGAAGCTTTCTTT
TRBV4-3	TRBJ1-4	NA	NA	CASSRRGTNEKLFF	TGCGCCAGCAGCCGCCGTGGCACTAATGAAAAACTGTTTTTT
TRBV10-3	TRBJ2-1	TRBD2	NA	CAISESGSGANEQFF	TGTGCCATCAGTGAGTCGGGTAGCGGGGCCAATGAGCAGTTCTTC
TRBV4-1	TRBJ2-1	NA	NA	CASSQDVGADEQFF	TGCGCCAGCAGCCAAGATGTGGGGGCGGATGAGCAGTTCTTC
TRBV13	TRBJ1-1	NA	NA	CASRGRGGTEAFF	TGTGCCAGCAGGGGACGTGGGGGGACTGAAGCTTTCTTT
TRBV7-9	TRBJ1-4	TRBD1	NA	CASSLSGFGTGGVGEKLFF	TGTGCCAGCAGCTTGTCGGGTTTTGGGACAGGGGGCGTTGGAGAAAAACTGTTTTTT
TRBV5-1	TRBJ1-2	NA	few	CASSPRGDGYGYTF	TGCGCCAGCAGCCCCAGGGGTGATGGCTATGGCTACACCTTC
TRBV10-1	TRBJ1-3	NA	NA	CASSEARHSGNTIYF	TGCGCCAGCAGTGAAGCCAGACACTCTGGAAACACCATATATTTT
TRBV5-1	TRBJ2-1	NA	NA	CASTRGTLPNEQFF	TGCGCCAGCACTCGAGGGACTTTACCTAATGAGCAGTTCTTC
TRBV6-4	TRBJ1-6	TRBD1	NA	CASSDGTDRSPLHF	TGTGCCAGCAGTGACGGGACAGATCGTTCACCCCTCCACTTT
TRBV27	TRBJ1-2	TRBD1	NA	CASSLQSQGARRGYTF	TGTGCCAGCAGTTTACAATCACAGGGGGCAAGGAGGGGCTACACCTTC
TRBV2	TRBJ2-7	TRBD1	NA	CASSRDRGLYEQYF	TGTGCCAGCAGCCGGGACAGGGGTCTGTACGAGCAGTACTTC